A single sample gave rise to the 13 T cell receptor beta chains below, sequenced in a study of cytomegalovirus exposure and HLA in healthy donors (dated by TCRdb to about 2017). Library creation used the immunoSEQ multiplex PCR assay. A mixture of 60 forward primers for TCR Vbeta segments and 13 reverse primers for TCR Jbeta segments was used in the multiplex PCR. In TCRdb, the immuneACCESS table is reduced to in-frame sequences with V and J assigned. These tables do not hold every clone; where another copy was compared, an unresolved V gene accounts for under half, and the others remain unexplained. The sample table holds around 160,000 clones, of which 79% were seen once. Jointly, the top ten make up around 7.1% of the sample. Input material: PBMCs. Receptors were obtained from a woman aged 40 to 49 in good health and CMV-seropositive.

The chain joins TRBV28 to TRBJ1-1, with D possibly matching TRBD1 (6 bases). Trimming took off 5 bases at V and 6 bases at J, with 19 bases between the two ends. Germline loops: CDR1 MDHEN, CDR2 SYDVKM. CDR3 size: 15 residues. In DNA form, the CDR3 reads TGTGCCAGCAGTATACCGGACAGTAAGGGCGCTGAAGCTTTCTTT. Amino acids: CASSIPDSKGAEAFF. Complete variable domain (other parts from reference TRBV28 and TRBJ1-1): DVKVTQSSRYLVKRTGEKVFLECVQDMDHENMFWYRQDPGLGLRLIYFSYDVKMKEKGDIPEGYSVSREKKERFSLILESASTNQTSMYLCASSIPDSKGAEAFFGQGTRLTVV.

The rearrangement links TRBV13 to TRBJ2-1; the match to TRBD2 covers 7 bases. The CDR3 contains 15 residues. V dropped 5 bases and J dropped 2; count of bases not matched to a gene: 6. Germline V gene data show CDR1 as PRHDT and CDR2 as FYEKMQ (reference sequence). The CDR3 is CASSLRERAYNEQFF. For the CDR3, the DNA is TGTGCCAGCAGCCTGCGGGAGCGGGCCTACAATGAGCAGTTCTTC.

The genes are TRBV11-2 and TRBJ2-6; TRBD1 might be the D (5 bases). This CDR3 comprises 18 residues. The V gene's germline CDR1 is SGHAT and CDR2 FQNNGV. V lost 1 base to trimming and J lost 0 bases, with 13 bases between them. CDR3 in DNA: TGTGCCAGCAGCTTAGGAATGGGGCAGAGCTCTGGGGCCAACGTCCTGACTTTC. Translated: CASSLGMGQSSGANVLTF.

The chain recombines TRBV14 with TRBJ1-1; possible D gene TRBD1, 5 bases. V dropped 4 bases and J dropped 5 bases, with 14 bases sitting between them. This CDR3 region has 14 residues. Germline CDR1 reads SGHDN; CDR2 reads FVKESK. In nucleotides, the CDR3 is TGTGCCAGCAGCCCTAGGGACTCCCGGACTGAAGCTTTCTTT. It encodes CASSPRDSRTEAFF.

J is TRBJ2-5 and V is TRBV2, with a tentative D call TRBD2 (5 bases). This CDR3 is built from 14 residues. Germline loops: CDR1 SNHLY, CDR2 FYNNEI. The germline V and J ends were trimmed by 6 bases and 1 base, with 12 bases remaining between them. Here the CDR3 DNA reads TGTGCCAGCAGCGAGGGAGTGCTCCAAGAGACCCAGTACTTC. Its translation: CASSEGVLQETQYF.

The V gene is TRBV6-1, the J gene TRBJ2-1, with 7 bases that match TRBD2. This CDR3 has 15 residues. J was trimmed by 3 bases and V by 7 bases; bases with no gene match: 9. Germline V gene sequence: CDR1 MNHNS, CDR2 SASEGT. The CDR3 loop reads CASTAALAVYNEQFF. CDR3 sequence (DNA): TGTGCCAGCACTGCCGCTCTAGCGGTCTACAATGAGCAGTTCTTC.

This clone was observed once. The chain carries TRBV5-4 and TRBJ1-4; D is possibly TRBD1 (5 bases). Germline V CDR1 and CDR2: SGHNT, YYREEE (reference sequence). V lost 4 bases, J lost 3 bases, and 10 bases lay in between. The CDR3 sequence is 14 residues long. CDR3 amino acids: CASSPGEANEKLFF. The CDR3 nucleotides read TGTGCCAGCAGCCCGGGGGAAGCTAATGAAAAACTGTTTTTT.

V and J are TRBV7-2 and TRBJ1-2; 7 bases map to TRBD1. The CDR3 runs to 14 residues. Per germline, CDR1 SGHTA and CDR2 FQGNSA. J was trimmed by 4 bases and V by 5 bases; bases with no gene match: 7. Written as DNA, the CDR3 is TGTGCCAGCAGCAGTGAGGGGGCCGTCTATGGCTACACCTTC. Translated: CASSSEGAVYGYTF.

This clone has only a few counts. The chain couples TRBV5-4 to TRBJ2-1; 8 bases are a match to TRBD2. This CDR3 comprises 16 residues. V trimming: 2 bases; J trimming: 0 bases; junction bases outside the gene matches: 4. CDR1 and CDR2 (germline): SGHNT, YYREEE (reference sequence). In nucleotides, the CDR3 is TGTGCCAGCAGCTTCCCCGGGACTAGCTCCTACAATGAGCAGTTCTTC. This gives the protein CASSFPGTSSYNEQFF. The whole variable domain, filled in from reference TRBV5-4 and TRBJ2-1, reads ETGVTQSPTHLIKTRGQQVTLRCSSQSGHNTVSWYQQALGQGPQFIFQYYREEENGRGNFPPRFSGLQFPNYSSELNVNALELDDSALYLCASSFPGTSSYNEQFFGPGTRLTVL.

As concerns this clone: At one end the junction does not follow the germline gene, possibly because of a read error. The chain joins TRBV7-9 to TRBJ1-4; D is unresolved. Germline assignment: CDR1 SEHNR and CDR2 FQNEAQ (reference sequence). The CDR3 totals 17 residues. The CDR3 reads CSSSLRSGPGANEKLFF. The CDR3 DNA is TGTTCCAGCAGCTTAAGGAGTGGTCCCGGTGCTAATGAAAAACTGTTTTTT.

The V gene is TRBV6-1, the J gene TRBJ1-6, with 7 bases fitting TRBD1. After removal of 0 bases from V and 2 bases from J, the junction contained 7 bases not matched to a gene. CDR3 size: 18 residues. CDR1 and CDR2 (germline): MNHNS, SASEGT. The chain's CDR3 is CASSEAGTGDAYNSPLHF. CDR3 DNA sequence: TGTGCCAGCAGTGAAGCGGGAACAGGGGACGCCTATAATTCACCCCTCCACTTT.

The chain combines TRBV10-3 with TRBJ2-3; TRBD1 might be the D (5 bases). The CDR3 loop spans 16 amino acids. Trimming removed 3 bases at V and 0 bases at J, with 13 bases between. CDR1 ENHRY and CDR2 SYGVKD come from the germline V gene. The CDR3 region has the DNA TGTGCCATCAGTGATATGCTCGACAGTAGCACAGATACGCAGTATTTT. This gives the protein CAISDMLDSSTDTQYF.

The gene calls are TRBV27 and TRBJ2-1; D unresolved. CDR3 length equals 16 residues. CDR1 and CDR2 from the germline V gene are MNHEY and SMNVEV (reference sequence). Trimming took 6 bases from V and 3 from J, leaving 18 bases between them. CDR3 nucleotide sequence: TGTGCCAGCAGACCCACAGTGTCATCAGTCTACAATGAGCAGTTCTTC. Translating gives CASRPTVSSVYNEQFF.